The clone carrying this T cell receptor beta chain showed up many times. Its antigen is not identified. This sample was taken from a study of CD8 T cells in ankylosing spondylitis. Regarding the study as a whole: Within ankylosing spondylitis blood, a TCR beta motif made up of several highly homologous variants appeared to be characteristic.

The V gene lost 6 bases and the J gene lost 6 bases, with 12 bases spanning the gap. The CDR3 runs to 11 residues. Germline CDR1 and CDR2: DFQATT and SNEGSKA (reference sequence). Using its own MiXCR run on the 5' RACE reads, TCRdb lists one record per CDR3 protein. The sample includes roughly 670,000 distinct CDR3 sequences, around a fifth of them seen just once. The receptor's source is a male donor with ankylosing spondylitis. The chain is built from TRBV20-1 and TRBJ2-7, with D tentatively TRBD1 (5 bases). Material: blood, either unsorted or a sorted T cell fraction (not recorded which). The CDR3 DNA is TGCAGTGCAGCAGGGCCGGGCGAGCAGTACTTC. Translated: CSAAGPGEQYF.